This TCR beta chain was captured in a study of monozygotic twins with cystic fibrosis. Study-wide results and caveats: Low clonality (median about 0.0095) suggested a mostly naive repertoire. Nucleotide-identical clonotype sharing was significantly higher within monozygotic CF twin pairs than between unrelated CF individuals. Shared CDR3 numbers were not associated with age, concordance or severity.

Germline values: CDR1 SGHNT, CDR2 YYREEE (reference sequence). The CDR3 is made up of 16 amino acids. Trimming took 1 base from V and 6 from J, leaving 14 bases between them. Data came from immunoSEQ multiplex PCR; TCRdb stores just in-frame clones and leaves some out. This sample yields roughly 30,000 clones, of which approximately 92% are seen a single time; 0.85% to 1% belongs to the top ten. With regard to this clone: The antigen remains undetermined.

The chain joins TRBV5-4 to TRBJ1-6; the D is unclear. Sequenced sample: blood. This receptor was obtained from a girl aged 2 to 10 with cystic fibrosis. The CDR3 region has the DNA TGTGCCAGCAGCTTGTCACCCCCCCACAGTAATTCACCCCTCCACTTT. Translating it yields CASSLSPPHSNSPLHF.